This is a list of T cell receptor beta chains from one sample in a study of tumor-infiltrating lymphocytes in primary liver carcinoma. TCRdb re-called the multiplex PCR reads with MiXCR, one entry per CDR3 protein. Here the sample spans nearly 200,000 distinct CDR3 sequences, approximately 64% being singletons. Sequencing input: peripheral blood. These receptors were taken from a woman aged 55-75 years with primary liver carcinoma and hepatitis B virus infection. Each CDR3 is given with its conserved first and last residue. Each record gives: V gene, J gene, clone size, D gene, CDR3 protein, CDR3 DNA. A D gene is named only where the DNA matches it firmly. Size tells how often a clone was seen (once, few, many) or the class of an expanded clone, and some rows leave it out.

TRBV28,TRBJ2-7,.,.,CASSFLGTYEQYF,TGTGCCAGCAGTTTTTTGGGTACCTACGAGCAGTACTTC
TRBV11-2,TRBJ2-2,medium-sized,.,CASRATVNTGELFF,TGTGCCAGCAGGGCCACAGTAAACACCGGGGAGCTGTTTTTT
TRBV14,TRBJ2-3,.,TRBD2,CASSQGIRLAGGLTQYF,TGTGCCAGCAGCCAGGGGATTAGACTAGCGGGAGGCCTAACGCAGTATTTT
TRBV5-1,TRBJ1-1,.,.,CASSFLERGSTEAFF,TGCGCCAGCAGCTTTCTAGAGAGGGGAAGCACTGAAGCTTTCTTT
TRBV4-1,TRBJ1-5,.,.,CASSQERTWSNQAQHF,TGCGCCAGCAGCCAAGAAAGGACGTGGAGCAATCAGGCCCAGCATTTT
TRBV6-1,TRBJ2-1,.,.,CASSGGRLQFF,TGTGCCAGCAGTGGGGGCCGGTTGCAGTTCTTC
TRBV7-9,TRBJ2-3,.,.,CASSLDSTDTQYF,TGTGCCAGCAGCTTAGACAGCACAGATACGCAGTATTTT
TRBV4-1,TRBJ2-7,few,.,CASSQEVGGRYEQYF,TGCGCCAGCAGCCAAGAGGTTGGCGGACGTTACGAGCAGTACTTC
TRBV19,TRBJ1-6,.,.,CASSATSESSPLHF,TGTGCCAGCAGCGCAACCTCAGAGTCCTCACCCCTCCACTTT
TRBV14,TRBJ2-7,.,.,CTSSLRLYEQYF,TGTACCAGCAGCCTACGGCTCTACGAGCAGTACTTC
TRBV4-1,TRBJ1-5,.,.,CTSSRGLLINQPQHF,TGCACTAGCAGTCGGGGCCTCCTGATCAATCAGCCCCAGCATTTT
TRBV6-1,TRBJ2-7,.,.,CASGRDRPYEQCF,TGTGCCAGCGGGAGGGACAGACCCTACGAACAGTGCTTC
TRBV29-1,TRBJ2-1,few,TRBD2,CSVPPSAGGPSGVYEEFF,TGCAGCGTTCCACCCTCAGCGGGAGGGCCCTCCGGTGTTTATGAGGAGTTCTTC
TRBV5-6,TRBJ2-4,.,.,CASSILALGKNIQYF,TGTGCCAGCAGCATCCTAGCTCTAGGCAAAAACATTCAGTACTTC
TRBV11-3,TRBJ1-1,.,.,CASGPVVENTEAIF,TGTGCCAGCGGCCCCGTTGTCGAGAACACTGAAGCTATCTTT
TRBV11-2,TRBJ2-2,.,.,CASSLVVLNTGELFF,TGTGCCAGCAGCTTAGTAGTGTTGAACACCGGGGAGCTGTTTTTT
TRBV11-2,TRBJ2-3,medium-sized,.,CASSLGEGASTDTQYF,TGTGCCAGCAGCTTAGGGGAGGGGGCTTCCACAGATACGCAGTATTTT
TRBV29-1,TRBJ2-7,.,.,CGVVPFSSSYEQYF,TGCGGCGTTGTCCCCTTCTCAAGCTCCTACGAGCAGTATTTC
TRBV28,TRBJ2-7,few,TRBD1,CASTETGGTINYEQYF,TGTGCCAGCACGGAGACAGGGGGCACAATAAACTACGAGCAGTACTTC
TRBV11-2,TRBJ1-2,.,.,CVSSQVLAERDGYTF,TGTGTCAGCAGCCAAGTCCTGGCGGAAAGGGATGGCTACACCTTC
TRBV28,TRBJ2-1,few,TRBD2,CASSFPGGRGKNEQFF,TGTGCCAGCAGTTTTCCCGGCGGGAGAGGTAAGAATGAGCAGTTCTTC
TRBV5-4,TRBJ2-3,.,.,CASSPKRQGGLRGVDTLYF,TGTGCCAGCAGCCCCAAGAGGCAGGGGGGACTTAGGGGGGTAGATACGCTGTATTTT
TRBV5-1,TRBJ2-7,.,.,CTSSLLSQGYEQYF,TGCACCAGCAGCCTGTTATCACAAGGCTACGAGCAGTACTTC
TRBV12-3/TRBV12-4,TRBJ2-3,many,TRBD1,CASGTGDPDTQYF,TGTGCCAGCGGGACAGGGGACCCAGATACGCAGTATTTT
TRBV6-1,TRBJ2-3,once,.,CASGASTDTQYF,TGTGCCAGCGGGGCTAGCACAGATACGCAGTATTTT
TRBV6-2/TRBV6-3,TRBJ2-3,.,.,CATSYAETLTDTQYF,TGTGCCACCAGTTACGCGGAAACCCTCACAGATACGCAGTATTTT
TRBV7-9,TRBJ2-3,.,.,CASSRTGPLTDTQYF,TGTGCCAGCAGCAGAACGGGACCCCTCACAGATACGCAGTATTTT
TRBV11-2,TRBJ2-1,.,.,CASSRLNYRGNEHFF,TGTGCCAGCAGCCGGCTAAACTACCGGGGAAATGAGCACTTCTTC
TRBV12-3/TRBV12-4,TRBJ2-7,many,TRBD2,CASSPGLAGTSYEQYF,TGTGCCAGCAGTCCGGGACTAGCGGGAACTTCCTACGAGCAGTACTTC
TRBV28,TRBJ1-5,.,TRBD1,CASSKQGSSNQPQHF,TGTGCCAGCAGCAAACAGGGGTCCAGCAATCAGCCCCAGCATTTT
TRBV6-1,TRBJ2-3,many,TRBD2,CASSGLALDTQYF,TGTGCCAGCAGTGGACTAGCTTTAGATACGCAGTATTTT
TRBV5-8,TRBJ2-7,few,.,CASSLGEGIEQYF,TGTGCCAGCAGCTTGGGAGAAGGGATCGAGCAGTACTTC
TRBV7-8,TRBJ2-3,once,TRBD2,CASSIAGLSTDAQYF,TGTGCCAGCAGTATAGCGGGATTGAGCACAGATGCGCAGTATTTT
TRBV11-3,TRBJ1-1,.,.,CVSSTLQRTEAFF,TGTGTCAGTAGCACCCTCCAGCGAACTGAAGCTTTCTTT
TRBV29-1,TRBJ1-3,.,.,CSVEEGDVNTIYF,TGCAGCGTGGAGGAGGGGGATGTAAACACCATATATTTT